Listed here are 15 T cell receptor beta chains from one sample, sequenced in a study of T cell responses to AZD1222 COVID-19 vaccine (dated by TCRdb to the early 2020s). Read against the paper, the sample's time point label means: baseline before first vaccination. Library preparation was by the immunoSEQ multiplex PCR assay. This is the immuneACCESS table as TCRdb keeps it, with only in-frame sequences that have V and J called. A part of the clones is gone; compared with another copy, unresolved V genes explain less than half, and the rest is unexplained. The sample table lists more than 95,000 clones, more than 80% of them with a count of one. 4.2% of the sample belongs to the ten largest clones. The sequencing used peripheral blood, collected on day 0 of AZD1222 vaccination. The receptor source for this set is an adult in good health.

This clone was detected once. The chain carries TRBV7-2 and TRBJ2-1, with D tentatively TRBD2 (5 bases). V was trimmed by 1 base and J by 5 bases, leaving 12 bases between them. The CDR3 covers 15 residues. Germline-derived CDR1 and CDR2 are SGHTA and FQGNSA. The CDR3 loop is CASSLGGSYDNEQFF. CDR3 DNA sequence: TGTGCCAGCAGCTTAGGAGGGAGTTATGACAATGAGCAGTTCTTC.

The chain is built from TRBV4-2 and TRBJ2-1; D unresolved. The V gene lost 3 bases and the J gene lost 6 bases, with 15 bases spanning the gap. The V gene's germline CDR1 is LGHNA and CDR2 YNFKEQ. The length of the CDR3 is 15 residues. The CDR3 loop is CASSQRLSKGNEQFF. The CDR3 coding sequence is TGTGCCAGCAGCCAGCGTCTTTCCAAGGGCAATGAGCAGTTCTTC.

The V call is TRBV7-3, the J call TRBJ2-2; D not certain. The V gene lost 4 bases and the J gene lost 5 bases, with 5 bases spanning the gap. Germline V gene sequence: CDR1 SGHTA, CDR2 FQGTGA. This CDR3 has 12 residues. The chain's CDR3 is CASSSHTGELFF. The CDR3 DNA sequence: TGTGCCAGCAGCTCTCATACCGGGGAGCTGTTTTTT.

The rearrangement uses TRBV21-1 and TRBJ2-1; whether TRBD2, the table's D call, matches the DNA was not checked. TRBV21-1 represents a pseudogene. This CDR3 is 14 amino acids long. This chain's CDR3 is CASSKRGSYNEQFF. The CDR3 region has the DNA TGTGCCAGCAGCAAAAGAGGCTCCTACAATGAGCAGTTCTTC.

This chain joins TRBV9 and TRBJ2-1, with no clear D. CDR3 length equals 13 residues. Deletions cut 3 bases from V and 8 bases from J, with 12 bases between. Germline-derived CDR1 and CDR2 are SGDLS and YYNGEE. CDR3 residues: CASSDYGSDEQFF. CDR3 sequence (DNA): TGTGCCAGCAGCGATTACGGATCGGATGAGCAGTTCTTC.

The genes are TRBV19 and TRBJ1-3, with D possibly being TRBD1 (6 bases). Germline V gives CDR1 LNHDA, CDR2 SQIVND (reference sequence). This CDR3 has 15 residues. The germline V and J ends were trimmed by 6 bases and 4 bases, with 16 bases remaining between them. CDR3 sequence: CASSSSGGPGNTIYF. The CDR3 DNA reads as TGTGCCAGTAGCTCCTCCGGGGGGCCAGGAAACACCATATATTTT.

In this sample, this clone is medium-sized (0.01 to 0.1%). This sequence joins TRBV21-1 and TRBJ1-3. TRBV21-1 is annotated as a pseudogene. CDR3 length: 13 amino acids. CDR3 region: CASSKAPGNTIYF. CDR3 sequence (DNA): TGTGCCAGCAGCAAAGCCCCTGGAAACACCATATATTTT.

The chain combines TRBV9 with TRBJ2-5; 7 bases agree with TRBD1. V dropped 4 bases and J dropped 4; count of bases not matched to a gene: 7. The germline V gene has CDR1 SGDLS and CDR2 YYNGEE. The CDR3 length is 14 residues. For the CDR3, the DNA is TGTGCCAGCAGCCCCACAGGGGCACGAGAGACCCAGTACTTC. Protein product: CASSPTGARETQYF.

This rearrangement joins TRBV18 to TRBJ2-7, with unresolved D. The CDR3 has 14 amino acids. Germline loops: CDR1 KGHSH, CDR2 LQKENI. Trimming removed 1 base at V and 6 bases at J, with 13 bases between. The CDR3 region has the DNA TGTGCCAGCTCACCACTAAACGGAAAGGGCGAGCAGTACTTC. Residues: CASSPLNGKGEQYF.

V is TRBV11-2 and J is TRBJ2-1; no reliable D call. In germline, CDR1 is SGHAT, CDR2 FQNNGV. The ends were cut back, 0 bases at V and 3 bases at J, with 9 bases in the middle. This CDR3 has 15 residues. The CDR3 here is CASSLDRGIYNEQFF. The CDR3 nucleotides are TGTGCCAGCAGCTTAGACAGAGGAATCTACAATGAGCAGTTCTTC.

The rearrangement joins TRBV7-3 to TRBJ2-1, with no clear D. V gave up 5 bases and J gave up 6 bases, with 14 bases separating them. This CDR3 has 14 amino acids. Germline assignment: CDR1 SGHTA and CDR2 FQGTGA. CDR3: CASSRTASGNEQFF. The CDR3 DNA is TGTGCCAGCAGCCGTACCGCCAGTGGCAATGAGCAGTTCTTC.

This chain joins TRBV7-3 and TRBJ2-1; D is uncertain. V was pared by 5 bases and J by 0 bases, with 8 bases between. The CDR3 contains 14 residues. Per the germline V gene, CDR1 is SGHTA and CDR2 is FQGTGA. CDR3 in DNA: TGTGCCAGCAGCCAACGGAGCTCCTACAATGAGCAGTTCTTC. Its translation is CASSQRSSYNEQFF.

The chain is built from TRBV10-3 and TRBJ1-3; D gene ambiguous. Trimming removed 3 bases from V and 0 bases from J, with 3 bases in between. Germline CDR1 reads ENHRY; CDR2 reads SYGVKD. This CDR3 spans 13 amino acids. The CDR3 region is CAISEFSGNTIYF. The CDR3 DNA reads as TGTGCCATCAGTGAATTCTCTGGAAACACCATATATTTT.

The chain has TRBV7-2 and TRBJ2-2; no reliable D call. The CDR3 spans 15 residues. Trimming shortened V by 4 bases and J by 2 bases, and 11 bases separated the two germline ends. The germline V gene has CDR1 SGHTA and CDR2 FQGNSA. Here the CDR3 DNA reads TGTGCCAGCAGCTCCCCCAATCTCAACACCGGGGAGCTGTTTTTT. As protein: CASSSPNLNTGELFF.

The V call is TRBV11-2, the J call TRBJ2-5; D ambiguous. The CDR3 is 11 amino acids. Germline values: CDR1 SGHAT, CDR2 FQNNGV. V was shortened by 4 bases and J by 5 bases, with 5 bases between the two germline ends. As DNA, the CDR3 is TGTGCCAGCAGCTCCCCGGAGACCCAGTACTTC. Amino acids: CASSSPETQYF.